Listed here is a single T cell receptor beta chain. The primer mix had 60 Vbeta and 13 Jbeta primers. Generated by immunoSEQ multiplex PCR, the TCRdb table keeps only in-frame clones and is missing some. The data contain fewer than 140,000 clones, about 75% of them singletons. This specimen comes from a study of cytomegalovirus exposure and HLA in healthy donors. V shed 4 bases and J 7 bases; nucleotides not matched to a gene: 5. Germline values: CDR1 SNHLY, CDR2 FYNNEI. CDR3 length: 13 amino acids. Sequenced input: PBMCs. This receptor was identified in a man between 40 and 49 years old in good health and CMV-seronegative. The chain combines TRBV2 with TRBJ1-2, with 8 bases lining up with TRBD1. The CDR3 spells CASSAQGAVGYTF. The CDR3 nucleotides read TGTGCCAGCAGTGCCCAGGGGGCAGTTGGCTACACCTTC.